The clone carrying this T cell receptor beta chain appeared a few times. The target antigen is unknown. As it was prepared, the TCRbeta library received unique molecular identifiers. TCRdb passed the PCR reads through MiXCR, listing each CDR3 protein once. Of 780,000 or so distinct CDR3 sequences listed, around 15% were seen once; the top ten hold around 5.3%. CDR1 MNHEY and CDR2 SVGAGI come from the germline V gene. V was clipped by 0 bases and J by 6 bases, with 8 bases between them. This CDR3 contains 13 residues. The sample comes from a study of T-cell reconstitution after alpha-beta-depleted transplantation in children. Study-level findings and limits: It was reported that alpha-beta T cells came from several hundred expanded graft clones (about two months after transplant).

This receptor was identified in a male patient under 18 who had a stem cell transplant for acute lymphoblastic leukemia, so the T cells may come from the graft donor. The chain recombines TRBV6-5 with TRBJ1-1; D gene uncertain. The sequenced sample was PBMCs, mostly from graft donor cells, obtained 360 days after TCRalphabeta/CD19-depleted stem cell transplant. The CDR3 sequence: CASSYSRSAEAFF. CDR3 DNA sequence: TGTGCCAGCAGTTACTCTAGGAGCGCTGAAGCTTTCTTT.